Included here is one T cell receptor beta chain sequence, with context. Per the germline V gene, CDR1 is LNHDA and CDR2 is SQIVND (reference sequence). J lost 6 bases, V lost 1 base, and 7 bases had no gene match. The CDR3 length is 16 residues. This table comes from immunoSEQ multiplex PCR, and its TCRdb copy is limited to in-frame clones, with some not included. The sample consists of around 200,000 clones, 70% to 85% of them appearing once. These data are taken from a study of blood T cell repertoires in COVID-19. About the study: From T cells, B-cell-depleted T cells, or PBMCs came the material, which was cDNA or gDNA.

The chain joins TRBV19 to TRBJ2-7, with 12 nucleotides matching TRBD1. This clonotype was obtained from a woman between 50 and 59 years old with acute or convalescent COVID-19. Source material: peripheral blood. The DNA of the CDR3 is TGTGCCAGTAGTATAGGAGGGGACAGGGGGCTTGGCGAGCAGTACTTC. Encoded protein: CASSIGGDRGLGEQYF.